The clone carrying this TCR beta chain was counted only a few times. What it binds is not known. Presence of unique molecular identifiers characterized the TCR beta cDNA libraries. Starting from around 1 to 10 million T cells, the study yielded approximately 500,000 cDNA molecules. TCRdb processed the PCR reads anew with MiXCR; each CDR3 protein has one entry. The table shows about 460,000 distinct CDR3 sequences, with over 35% occurring only once. The sample is drawn from a study of post-analysis software for immune sequencing data. In the study overall: Clinical courses comprised relapsing-remitting, secondary progressive and progressive-relapsing multiple sclerosis.

V trimming: 2 bases; J trimming: 10 bases; junction bases outside the gene matches: 9. The CDR3 is 16 amino acids. CDR1 and CDR2 (germline): MNHEY, SVGAGI. General study findings and limits: TRBV segments more frequent in patients than in controls numbered roughly 5 and included TRBV5-6, TRBV5-1 and TRBV20-1.

The specimen sequenced was blood. V and J are TRBV6-5 and TRBJ1-6, with 9 bases fitting TRBD1. The clonotype was recovered from a girl aged 10 to 17 with multiple sclerosis. CDR3 loop: CASSYPAGTGYSPLHF. Here the CDR3 DNA reads TGTGCCAGCAGTTACCCAGCCGGGACAGGGTACTCACCCCTCCACTTT.